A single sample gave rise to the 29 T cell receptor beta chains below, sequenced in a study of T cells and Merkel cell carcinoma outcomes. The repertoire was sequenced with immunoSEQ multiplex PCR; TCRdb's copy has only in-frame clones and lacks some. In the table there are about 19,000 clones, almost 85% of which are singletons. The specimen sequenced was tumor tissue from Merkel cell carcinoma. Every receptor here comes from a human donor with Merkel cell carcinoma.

For the CDR3, the DNA is TGTGCCAGCAGCTTAAGGTCAGGGAGCGAGCAGTACTTC. Protein: CASSLRSGSEQYF. The V and J genes are TRBV11-3 and TRBJ2-7, with D perhaps given as TRBD1 or TRBD2 (5 bases each). There are 13 residues in the CDR3. Trimming cost V 2 bases and J 6 bases, with 11 bases left between them. Germline V lookup: CDR1 SGHNT, CDR2 YENEEA.

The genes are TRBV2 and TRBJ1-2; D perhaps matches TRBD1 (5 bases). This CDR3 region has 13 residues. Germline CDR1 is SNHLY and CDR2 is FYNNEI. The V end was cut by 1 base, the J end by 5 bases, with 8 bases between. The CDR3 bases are TGTGCCAGCAGTGAAGAGACAGCATATGGCTACACCTTC. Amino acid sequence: CASSEETAYGYTF.

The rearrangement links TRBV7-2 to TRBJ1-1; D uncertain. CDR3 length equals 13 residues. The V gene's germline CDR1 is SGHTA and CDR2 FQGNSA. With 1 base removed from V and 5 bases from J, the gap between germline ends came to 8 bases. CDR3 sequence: CASSLVRVTEAFF. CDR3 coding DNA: TGTGCCAGCAGCTTAGTTCGCGTGACTGAAGCTTTCTTT.

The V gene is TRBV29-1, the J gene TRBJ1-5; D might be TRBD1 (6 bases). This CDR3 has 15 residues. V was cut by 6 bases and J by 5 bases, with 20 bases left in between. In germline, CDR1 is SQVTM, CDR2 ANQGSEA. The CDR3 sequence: CSVRGGKEGDQPQHF. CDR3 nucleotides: TGCAGCGTCCGAGGGGGGAAAGAAGGGGATCAGCCCCAGCATTTT.

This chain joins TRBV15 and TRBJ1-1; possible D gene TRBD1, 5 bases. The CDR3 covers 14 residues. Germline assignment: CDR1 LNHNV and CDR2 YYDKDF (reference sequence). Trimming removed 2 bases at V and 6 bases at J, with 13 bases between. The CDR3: CATSRPWTRPEAFF. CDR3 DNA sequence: TGTGCCACCAGCAGACCCTGGACACGGCCTGAAGCTTTCTTT.

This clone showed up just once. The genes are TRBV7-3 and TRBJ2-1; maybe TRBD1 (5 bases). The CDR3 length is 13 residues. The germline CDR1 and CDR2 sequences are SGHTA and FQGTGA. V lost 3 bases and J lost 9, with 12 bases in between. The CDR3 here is CASSFFRVGEQFF. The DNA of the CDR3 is TGTGCCAGCAGCTTCTTCAGGGTTGGTGAGCAGTTCTTC.

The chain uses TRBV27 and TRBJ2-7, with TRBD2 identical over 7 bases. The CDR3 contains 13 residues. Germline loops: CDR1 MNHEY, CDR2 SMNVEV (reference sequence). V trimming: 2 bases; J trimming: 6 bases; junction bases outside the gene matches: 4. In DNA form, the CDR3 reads TGTGCCAGCAGTTTAACTAGCGCAGGCGAGCAGTACTTC. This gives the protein CASSLTSAGEQYF.

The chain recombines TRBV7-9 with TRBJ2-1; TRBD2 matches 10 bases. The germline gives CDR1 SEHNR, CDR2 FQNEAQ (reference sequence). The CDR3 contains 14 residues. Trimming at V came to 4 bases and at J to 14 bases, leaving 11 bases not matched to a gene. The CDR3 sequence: CASSSLAGVGYEFF. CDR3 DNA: TGTGCCAGCAGCTCCCTAGCGGGGGTAGGCTATGAGTTCTTC.

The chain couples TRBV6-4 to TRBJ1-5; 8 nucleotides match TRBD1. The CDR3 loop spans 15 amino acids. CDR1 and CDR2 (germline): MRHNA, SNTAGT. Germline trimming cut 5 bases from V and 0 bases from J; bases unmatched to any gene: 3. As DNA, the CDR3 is TGTGCCAGCAGTACAGGGGGTTATAGCAATCAGCCCCAGCATTTT. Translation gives CASSTGGYSNQPQHF.

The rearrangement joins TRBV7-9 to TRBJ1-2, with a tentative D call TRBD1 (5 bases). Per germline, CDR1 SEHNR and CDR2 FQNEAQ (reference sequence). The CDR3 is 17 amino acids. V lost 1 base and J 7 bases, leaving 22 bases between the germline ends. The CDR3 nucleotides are TGTGCCAGCAGCTTAGATCTGCGTAGGGCAGGGCTTAGTGGCTACACCTTC. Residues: CASSLDLRRAGLSGYTF.

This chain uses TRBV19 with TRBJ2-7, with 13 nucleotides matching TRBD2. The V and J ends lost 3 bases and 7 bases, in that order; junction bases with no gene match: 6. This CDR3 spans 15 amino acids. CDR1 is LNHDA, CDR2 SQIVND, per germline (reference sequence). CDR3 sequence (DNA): TGTGCCAGTAGTATTGCTGGACTAGCGGGAGATGAGCAGTACTTC. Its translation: CASSIAGLAGDEQYF.

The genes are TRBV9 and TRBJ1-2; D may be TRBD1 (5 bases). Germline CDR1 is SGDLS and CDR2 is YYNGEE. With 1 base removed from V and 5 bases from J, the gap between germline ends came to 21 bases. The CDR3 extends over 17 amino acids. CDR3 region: CASSVYLLPGTLYGYTF. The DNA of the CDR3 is TGTGCCAGCAGCGTATACTTACTTCCCGGGACCCTGTATGGCTACACCTTC.

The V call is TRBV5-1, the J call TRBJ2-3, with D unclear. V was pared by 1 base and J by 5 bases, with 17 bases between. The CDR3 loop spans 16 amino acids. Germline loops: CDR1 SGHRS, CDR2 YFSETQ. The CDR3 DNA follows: TGCGCCAGCAGCTTGCACAGACCGACTTCAATAGATACGCAGTATTTT. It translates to CASSLHRPTSIDTQYF.

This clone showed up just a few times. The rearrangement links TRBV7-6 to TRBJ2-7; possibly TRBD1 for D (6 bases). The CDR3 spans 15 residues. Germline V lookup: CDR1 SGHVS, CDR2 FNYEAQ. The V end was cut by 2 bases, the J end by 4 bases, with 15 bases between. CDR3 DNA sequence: TGTGCCAGCAGCTTAACAGGGCTTCCCCTGTACGAGCAGTACTTC. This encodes CASSLTGLPLYEQYF. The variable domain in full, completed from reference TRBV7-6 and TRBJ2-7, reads GAGVSQSPRYKVTKRGQDVALRCDPISGHVSLYWYRQALGQGPEFLTYFNYEAQQDKSGLPNDRFSAERPEGSISTLTIQRTEQRDSAMYRCASSLTGLPLYEQYFGPGTRLTVT.

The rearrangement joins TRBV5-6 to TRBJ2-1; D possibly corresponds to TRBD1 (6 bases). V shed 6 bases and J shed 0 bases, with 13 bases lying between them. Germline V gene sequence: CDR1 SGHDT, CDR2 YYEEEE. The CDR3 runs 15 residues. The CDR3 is CASKVDRSSYNEQFF. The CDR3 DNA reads TGTGCCAGCAAAGTTGACAGGAGCTCCTACAATGAGCAGTTCTTC.

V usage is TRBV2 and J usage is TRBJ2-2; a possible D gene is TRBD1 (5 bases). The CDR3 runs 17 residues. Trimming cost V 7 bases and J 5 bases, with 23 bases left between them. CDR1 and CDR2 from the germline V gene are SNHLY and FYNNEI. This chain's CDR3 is CASKGLKEGVRTGELFF. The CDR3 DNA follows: TGTGCCAGCAAGGGGTTGAAGGAAGGTGTCAGAACCGGGGAGCTGTTTTTT.

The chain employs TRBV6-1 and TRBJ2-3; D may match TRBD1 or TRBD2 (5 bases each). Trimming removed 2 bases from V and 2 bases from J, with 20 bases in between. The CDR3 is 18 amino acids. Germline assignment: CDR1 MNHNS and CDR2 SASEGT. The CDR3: CASSEQLGGPWTTDTQYF. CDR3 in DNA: TGTGCCAGCAGTGAACAACTTGGGGGACCATGGACCACAGATACGCAGTATTTT.

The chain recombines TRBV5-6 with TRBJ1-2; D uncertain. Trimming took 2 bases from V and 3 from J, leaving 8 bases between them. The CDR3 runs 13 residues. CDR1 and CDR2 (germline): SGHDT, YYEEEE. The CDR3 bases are TGTGCCAGCAGCTTTTACGATCACTATGGCTACACCTTC. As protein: CASSFYDHYGYTF.

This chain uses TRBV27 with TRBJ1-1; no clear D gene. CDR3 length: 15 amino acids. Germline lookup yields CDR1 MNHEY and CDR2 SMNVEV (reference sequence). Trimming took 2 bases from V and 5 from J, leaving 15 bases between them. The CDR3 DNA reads TGTGCCAGCAGTTTACTCCCCCGAGGGCCGACTGAAGCTTTCTTT. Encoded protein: CASSLLPRGPTEAFF.

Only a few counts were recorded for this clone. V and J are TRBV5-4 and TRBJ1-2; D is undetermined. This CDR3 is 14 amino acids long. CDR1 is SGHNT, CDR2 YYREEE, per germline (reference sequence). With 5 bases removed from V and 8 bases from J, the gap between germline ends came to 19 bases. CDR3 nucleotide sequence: TGTGCCAGCAGTCGAGTCGGTTTCCCTAGGGGCTACACCTTC. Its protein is CASSRVGFPRGYTF.

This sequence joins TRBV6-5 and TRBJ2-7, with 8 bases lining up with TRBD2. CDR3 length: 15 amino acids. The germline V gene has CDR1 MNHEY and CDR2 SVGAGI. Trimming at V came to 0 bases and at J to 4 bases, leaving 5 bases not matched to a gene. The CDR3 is CASSYSIGGGYEQYF. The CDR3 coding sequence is TGTGCCAGCAGTTACTCAATCGGGGGGGGTTACGAGCAGTACTTC.

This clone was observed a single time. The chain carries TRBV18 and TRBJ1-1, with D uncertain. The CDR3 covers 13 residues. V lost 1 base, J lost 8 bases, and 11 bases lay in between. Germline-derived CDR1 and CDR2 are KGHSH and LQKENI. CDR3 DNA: TGTGCCAGCTCACCACAAACGGCAGGCGAAGCTTTCTTT. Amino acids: CASSPQTAGEAFF.

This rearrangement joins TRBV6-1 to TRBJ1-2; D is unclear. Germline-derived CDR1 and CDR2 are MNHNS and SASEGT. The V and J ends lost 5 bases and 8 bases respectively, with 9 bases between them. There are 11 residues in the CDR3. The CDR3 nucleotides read TGTGCCAGCAGTCTAGGTTTGGGCTACACCTTC. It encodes CASSLGLGYTF.

The CDR3 loop is CASSLAGEHEAFF. The CDR3 DNA reads TGTGCCAGCAGCTTAGCCGGGGAGCATGAAGCTTTCTTT. This chain connects TRBV11-3 to TRBJ1-1; D is unresolved. Germline V gene lookup returns CDR1 SGHNT and CDR2 YENEEA. The CDR3 is 13 residues long. The germline V and J ends were trimmed by 1 base and 7 bases, with 10 bases remaining between them.

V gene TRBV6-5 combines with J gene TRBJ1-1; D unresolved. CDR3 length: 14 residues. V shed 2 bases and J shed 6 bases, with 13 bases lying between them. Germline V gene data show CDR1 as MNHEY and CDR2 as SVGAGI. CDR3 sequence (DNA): TGTGCCAGCAGTTACGATCTGGGCTTGCCTGAAGCTTTCTTT. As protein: CASSYDLGLPEAFF.

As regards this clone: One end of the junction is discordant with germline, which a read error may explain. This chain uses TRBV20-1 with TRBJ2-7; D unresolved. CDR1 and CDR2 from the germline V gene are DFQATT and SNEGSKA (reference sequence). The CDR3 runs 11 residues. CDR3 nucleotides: TGCAGTGCTAGAAAGTCCTCCGAGCAGTACTTC. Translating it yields CSARKSSEQYF.

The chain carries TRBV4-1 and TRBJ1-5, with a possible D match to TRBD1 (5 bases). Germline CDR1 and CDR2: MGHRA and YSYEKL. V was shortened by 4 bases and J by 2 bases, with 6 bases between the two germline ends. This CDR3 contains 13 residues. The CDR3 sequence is CASSRGGNQPQHF. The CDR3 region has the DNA TGCGCCAGCAGCCGGGGGGGCAATCAGCCCCAGCATTTT.

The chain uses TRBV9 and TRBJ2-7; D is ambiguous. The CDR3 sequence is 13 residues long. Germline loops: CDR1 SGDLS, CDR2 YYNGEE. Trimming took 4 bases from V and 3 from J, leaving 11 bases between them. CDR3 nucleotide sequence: TGTGCCAGCAGCCCTCAGACCGGCTACGAGCAGTACTTC. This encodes CASSPQTGYEQYF.

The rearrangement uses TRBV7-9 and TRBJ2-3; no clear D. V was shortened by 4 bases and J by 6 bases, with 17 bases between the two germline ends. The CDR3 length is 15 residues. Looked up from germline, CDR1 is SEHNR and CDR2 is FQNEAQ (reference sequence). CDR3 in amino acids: CASSSDRSIDDTQYF. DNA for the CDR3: TGTGCCAGCAGCTCGGACCGATCTATCGACGATACGCAGTATTTT.